Shown below are 30 T cell receptor beta chains from a single sample sequenced in a study of blood T cell repertoires in COVID-19. Sequencing used immunoSEQ multiplex PCR; TCRdb keeps in-frame clones, though not all of them. The sample lists under 300,000 clones, around 86% occurring once. The specimen sequenced was peripheral blood. These receptors all come from a woman aged 65 to 85 with active or convalescent COVID-19.

The chain carries TRBV21-1 and TRBJ1-2; the D call TRBD1 from the table was never checked on the DNA. TRBV21-1 has pseudogene status. The CDR3 runs to 11 residues. Here the CDR3 DNA reads TGTGCCCCCAGGGGGAACTATGGCTACACCTTC. Amino acids: CAPRGNYGYTF.

The rearrangement links TRBV29-1 to TRBJ1-2; D is unresolved. This CDR3 spans 15 amino acids. V lost 8 bases to trimming and J lost 0 bases, with 19 bases between them. CDR1 is SQVTM and CDR2 is ANQGSEA in the germline V gene. The chain's CDR3 is CSTAPGSEANYGYTF. The CDR3 nucleotides read TGCAGCACTGCCCCCGGATCGGAGGCTAACTATGGCTACACCTTC.

The chain links TRBV13 to TRBJ1-4; 11 bases line up with TRBD1. CDR1 and CDR2 from the germline V gene are PRHDT and FYEKMQ (reference sequence). Germline trimming cut 7 bases from V and 8 bases from J; bases unmatched to any gene: 6. The CDR3 length is 14 residues. The CDR3 nucleotides read TGTGCCAGCACCGAAGGACAGGGGGCAGAAAAACTGTTTTTT. Amino acids: CASTEGQGAEKLFF.

The chain joins TRBV5-1 to TRBJ1-6; TRBD1 matches 10 bases. J gave up 9 bases and V 2 bases, and 2 bases lay outside the gene matches. The CDR3 has 14 amino acids. CDR1 is SGHRS, CDR2 YFSETQ, per germline. CDR3 sequence: CASSLDRGLSPLHF. CDR3 nucleotide sequence: TGCGCCAGCAGCTTAGACAGGGGGCTTTCACCCCTCCACTTT.

J is TRBJ2-3 and V is TRBV9; 8 nucleotides align to TRBD2. There are 15 residues in the CDR3. Per the germline V gene, CDR1 is SGDLS and CDR2 is YYNGEE. With 1 base clipped from V and 4 bases from J, the junction kept 5 bases outside the gene matches. Here the CDR3 DNA reads TGTGCCAGCAGCGTACGGGGGGGCCCCCCAGATACGCAGTATTTT. Amino acids: CASSVRGGPPDTQYF. Based on the CDR3 plus reference TRBV9 and TRBJ2-3, the full variable domain is DSGVTQTPKHLITATGQRVTLRCSPRSGDLSVYWYQQSLDQGLQFLIQYYNGEERAKGNILERFSAQQFPDLHSELNLSSLELGDSALYFCASSVRGGPPDTQYFGPGTRLTVL.

V and J are TRBV14 and TRBJ1-2; D remains unclear. This CDR3 is built from 14 residues. The ends were cut back, 2 bases at V and 5 bases at J, with 12 bases in the middle. Germline CDR1 is SGHDN and CDR2 is FVKESK. In nucleotides, the CDR3 is TGTGCCAGCAGCCAACCCGGCCGAGGGTATGGCTACACCTTC. Residues: CASSQPGRGYGYTF.

The V gene is TRBV3-1 (or the pseudogene TRBV3-2), the J gene TRBJ2-2; no firm D call. The CDR3 extends over 12 amino acids. The germline V gene encodes CDR1 LGHDT and CDR2 YNNKEL (reference sequence). Trimming took off 3 bases at V and 7 bases at J, with 6 bases between the two ends. Here the CDR3 reads CASSQASGELFF. CDR3 DNA: TGTGCCAGCAGCCAGGCTAGCGGGGAGCTGTTTTTT.

This chain links TRBV6-5 with TRBJ1-1; TRBD1 might be the D (5 bases). The CDR3 loop spans 12 amino acids. Germline CDR1 and CDR2: MNHEY and SVGAGI. Trimming shortened V by 7 bases and J by 5 bases, and 11 bases separated the two germline ends. The CDR3 DNA is TGTGCCAGCAAAAGGGGAGGGACTGAAGCTTTCTTT. Its protein is CASKRGGTEAFF.

The chain joins TRBV5-5 to TRBJ1-4; no clear D. This CDR3 region has 17 residues. The germline V gene has CDR1 SGHKS and CDR2 YYEKEE (reference sequence). Trimming removed 4 bases from V and 5 bases from J, with 21 bases in between. The CDR3 nucleotides read TGTGCCAGCAGCCAGCTTTTTCGGACGGGAGGGAATGAAAAACTGTTTTTT. Translated: CASSQLFRTGGNEKLFF. Supplemented by reference TRBV5-5 and TRBJ1-4, the full variable domain reads DAGVTQSPTHLIKTRGQQVTLRCSPISGHKSVSWYQQVLGQGPQFIFQYYEKEERGRGNFPDRFSARQFPNYSSELNVNALLLGDSALYLCASSQLFRTGGNEKLFFGSGTQLSVL.

This clone was seen a few times. The rearrangement joins TRBV6-1 to TRBJ2-7, with TRBD2 as a possible D gene (7 bases). The length of the CDR3 is 15 residues. V shed 2 bases and J shed 6 bases, with 17 bases lying between them. Germline-derived CDR1 and CDR2 are MNHNS and SASEGT. Here the CDR3 DNA reads TGTGCCAGCAGTGAATCGCTGGGGGGGGCGGGCGAGCAGTACTTC. It specifies CASSESLGGAGEQYF.

The chain carries TRBV2 and TRBJ1-1; D not resolved. The CDR3 contains 14 residues. CDR1 is SNHLY, CDR2 FYNNEI, per germline. The germline V and J ends were trimmed by 4 bases and 4 bases, with 13 bases remaining between them. The CDR3: CASSVFPRGTEAFF. As DNA, the CDR3 is TGTGCCAGCAGTGTTTTCCCGAGAGGCACTGAAGCTTTCTTT. Using reference TRBV2 and TRBJ1-1 for the parts outside the CDR3, the full variable domain is EPEVTQTPSHQVTQMGQEVILRCVPISNHLYFYWYRQILGQKVEFLVSFYNNEISEKSEIFDDQFSVERPDGSNFTLKIRSTKLEDSAMYFCASSVFPRGTEAFFGQGTRLTVV.

V usage is TRBV19 and J usage is TRBJ1-2, with 8 positions matching TRBD1. Germline CDR1 is LNHDA and CDR2 is SQIVND (reference sequence). The CDR3 spans 14 residues. Unmatched junction bases numbered 13, after V lost 8 bases and J lost 8 bases. DNA of the CDR3: TGTGCCAGTGAAGGTCGACAGGGGATAGGGGGCTACACCTTC. This codes for CASEGRQGIGGYTF. Combining the CDR3 with reference TRBV19 and TRBJ1-2 gives the whole variable domain DGGITQSPKYLFRKEGQNVTLSCEQNLNHDAMYWYRQDPGQGLRLIYYSQIVNDFQKGDIAEGYSVSREKKESFPLTVTSAQKNPTAFYLCASEGRQGIGGYTFGSGTRLTVV.

The gene calls are TRBV15 and TRBJ2-1; 7 bases line up with TRBD1. After removal of 7 bases from V and 2 bases from J, the junction contained 2 bases not matched to a gene. Per germline, CDR1 LNHNV and CDR2 YYDKDF (reference sequence). There are 13 residues in the CDR3. In DNA, the CDR3 is TGTGCCACCACAGGGGGTACCTACAATGAGCAGTTCTTC. Translating gives CATTGGTYNEQFF. Filled out from reference TRBV15 and TRBJ2-1, the complete variable domain reads DAMVIQNPRYQVTQFGKPVTLSCSQTLNHNVMYWYQQKSSQAPKLLFHYYDKDFNNEADTPDNFQSRRPNTSFCFLDIRSPGLGDTAMYLCATTGGTYNEQFFGPGTRLTVL.

The genes are TRBV21-1 and TRBJ1-1; the table's D call, TRBD1, was not checked against the DNA. TRBV21-1 is reported as a pseudogene. This CDR3 contains 15 residues. CDR3 sequence (DNA): TGTGCCAGCAGCAAACCGACAGGGGGCGTAACTGAAGCTTTCTTT. Its translation: CASSKPTGGVTEAFF.

The table lists this clone with a count of one. The chain links TRBV5-6 to TRBJ2-7; 7 bases align to TRBD1. CDR3 length equals 13 residues. The germline CDR1 and CDR2 sequences are SGHDT and YYEEEE. V gave up 5 bases and J gave up 2 bases; unmatched junction bases: 4. DNA of the CDR3: TGTGCCAGCAGATCGACAGGGACCTACGAGCAGTACTTC. Translation gives CASRSTGTYEQYF.

J is TRBJ2-7 and V is TRBV10-1, with a tentative D call TRBD1 (5 bases). The length of the CDR3 is 13 residues. CDR1 and CDR2 from the germline V gene are WNHNN and SYGVQD (reference sequence). The chain's CDR3 is CSEGVGKIYEQYF. CDR3 DNA: TGCTCCGAAGGGGTGGGAAAAATCTACGAGCAGTACTTC.

This chain uses TRBV4-1 with TRBJ1-4; a weak D match, TRBD1 (6 bases). The CDR3 spans 15 residues. V was trimmed by 4 bases and J by 2 bases, leaving 11 bases between them. Germline loops: CDR1 MGHRA, CDR2 YSYEKL. The DNA of the CDR3 is TGCGCCAGCAGCCGGGCAGGGGCGACTAATGAAAAACTGTTTTTT. It yields the protein CASSRAGATNEKLFF.

The rearrangement links TRBV3-1 (or the pseudogene TRBV3-2) to TRBJ2-5; D is possibly TRBD2 (6 bases). V lost 0 bases and J lost 4, with 12 bases in between. The CDR3 is 15 amino acids. The germline CDR1 and CDR2 sequences are LGHDT and YNNKEL (reference sequence). The CDR3 spells CASSQDGGRGETQYF. The CDR3 DNA sequence: TGTGCCAGCAGCCAAGACGGAGGGCGAGGAGAGACCCAGTACTTC.

This chain links TRBV18 with TRBJ1-1, with unresolved D. The germline V and J ends were trimmed by 3 bases and 1 base, with 6 bases remaining between them. The CDR3 spans 13 residues. Germline loops: CDR1 KGHSH, CDR2 LQKENI. The CDR3 nucleotides read TGTGCCAGCTCACCTGGGCCGAACACTGAAGCTTTCTTT. Its translation: CASSPGPNTEAFF.

The chain employs TRBV24-1 and TRBJ1-2; maybe TRBD1 (5 bases). Between the trimmed V and J ends, which lost 3 bases and 3 bases, there was a span of 10 bases. CDR3 length equals 14 residues. Germline-derived CDR1 and CDR2 are KGHDR and SFDVKD. The CDR3: CATSDRGRDYGYTF. CDR3 bases: TGTGCCACCAGTGATAGGGGCAGAGACTATGGCTACACCTTC.

The chain employs TRBV19 and TRBJ2-5; D remains unclear. V lost 1 base, J lost 5 bases, and 5 bases lay in between. The CDR3 totals 12 residues. Germline loops: CDR1 LNHDA, CDR2 SQIVND (reference sequence). The DNA of the CDR3 is TGTGCCAGTAGTATAGCCGAGGAGACCCAGTACTTC. This encodes CASSIAEETQYF. Using reference TRBV19 and TRBJ2-5 for the parts outside the CDR3, the full variable domain is DGGITQSPKYLFRKEGQNVTLSCEQNLNHDAMYWYRQDPGQGLRLIYYSQIVNDFQKGDIAEGYSVSREKKESFPLTVTSAQKNPTAFYLCASSIAEETQYFGPGTRLLVL.

The chain uses TRBV18 and TRBJ1-1; the match to TRBD1 covers 7 bases. The CDR3 consists of 13 residues. Unmatched junction bases numbered 9, after V lost 7 bases and J lost 7 bases. The germline V gene encodes CDR1 KGHSH and CDR2 LQKENI. The CDR3 is CASCQNRDSEAFF. CDR3 DNA sequence: TGTGCCAGCTGCCAAAACCGGGACAGTGAAGCTTTCTTT.

This clone has only a few counts. V is TRBV7-9 and J is TRBJ1-2; no firm D call. Trimming shortened V by 1 base and J by 5 bases, and 14 bases separated the two germline ends. CDR1 is SEHNR and CDR2 is FQNEAQ in the germline V gene (reference sequence). The CDR3 runs to 15 residues. CDR3 coding DNA: TGTGCCAGCAGCTTAGGGTCAGGAACGAATTATGGCTACACCTTC. Translation gives CASSLGSGTNYGYTF.

J is TRBJ2-5 and V is TRBV6-6, with TRBD1 matching over 10 bases. Germline V gives CDR1 MNHNY, CDR2 SVGAGI (reference sequence). With 6 bases clipped from V and 5 bases from J, the junction kept 9 bases outside the gene matches. The CDR3 length is 15 residues. The CDR3 region is CASSQRQGARETQYF. CDR3 sequence (DNA): TGTGCCAGCAGCCAAAGACAGGGGGCGAGGGAGACCCAGTACTTC.

The chain recombines TRBV2 with TRBJ1-4; weak D call: TRBD1 (6 bases). V was clipped by 8 bases and J by 8 bases, with 15 bases between them. The CDR3 sequence is 13 residues long. Germline-derived CDR1 and CDR2 are SNHLY and FYNNEI. This CDR3 is CASGRGYSEKLFF. CDR3 coding DNA: TGTGCCAGCGGAAGGGGGTATAGCGAAAAACTGTTTTTT.

Remarks on this clone: Other nucleotide sequences in the sample specify the same CDR3. CDR3 region: CASSYSGGSYNEQFF. CDR3 in DNA: TGTGCCAGCAGTTACTCGGGGGGGTCCTACAATGAGCAGTTCTTC. This chain links TRBV6-2 or TRBV6-3 with TRBJ2-1, with 7 bases that match TRBD2. This CDR3 is 15 amino acids long. Germline V lookup: CDR1 MNHEY, CDR2 SVGEGT. Unmatched junction bases numbered 0, after V lost 0 bases and J lost 1 base.

The chain links TRBV6-6 to TRBJ1-1; D call uncertain. The CDR3 runs to 11 residues. Germline V gives CDR1 MNHNY, CDR2 SVGAGI (reference sequence). Trimming removed 7 bases at V and 8 bases at J, with 11 bases between. The chain's CDR3 is CASTEGREAFF. The CDR3 nucleotides read TGTGCCAGCACCGAGGGAAGGGAAGCTTTCTTT.

This clone appeared a few times. The J gene is TRBJ1-2, the V gene TRBV11-2; D is possibly TRBD1 (5 bases). V lost 4 bases and J 1 base, leaving 13 bases between the germline ends. The germline gives CDR1 SGHAT, CDR2 FQNNGV. CDR3 length: 15 amino acids. CDR3 bases: TGTGCCAGCAGCTCCTCGGGGCGGGGTAACTATGGCTACACCTTC. Its translation: CASSSSGRGNYGYTF. The whole variable domain, remainder taken from reference TRBV11-2 and TRBJ1-2, is EAGVAQSPRYKIIEKRQSVAFWCNPISGHATLYWYQQILGQGPKLLIQFQNNGVVDDSQLPKDRFSAERLKGVDSTLKIQPAKLEDSAVYLCASSSSGRGNYGYTFGSGTRLTVV.

The rearrangement links TRBV14 to TRBJ2-1; TRBD1 aligns across 7 bases. Germline V gene lookup returns CDR1 SGHDN and CDR2 FVKESK. This CDR3 spans 10 amino acids. J was trimmed by 15 bases and V by 4 bases; bases with no gene match: 3. The CDR3, as DNA: TGTGCCAGCAGCCGGGACAGCGTGTTCTTC. Translated, it gives CASSRDSVFF.

This clone was observed a few times. The CDR3 DNA sequence: TGTGCTAGTGGTTTATTGACGGGGAACACCGGGGAGCTGTTTTTT. Protein sequence: CASGLLTGNTGELFF. The chain has TRBV12-5 and TRBJ2-2; no clear D gene. The V gene lost 3 bases and the J gene lost 1 base, with 9 bases spanning the gap. Germline lookup yields CDR1 LGHNT and CDR2 FRNRAP. The CDR3 runs to 15 residues.